Each of the 6 T cell receptor beta chains below was sequenced from the same sample in a study of blood T cells in healthy people across ages. Combining a sample-barcoded 5' primer with a J-beta primer mix, a second PCR ran for about 6 to 11 cycles. TCRdb passed the 5' RACE reads through MiXCR, listing each CDR3 protein once. Here the sample spans roughly 680,000 distinct CDR3 sequences, roughly 49% being singletons. Input material: blood. These receptors were collected from an older woman in good health.

The gene calls are TRBV20-1 and TRBJ1-2; D call uncertain. This CDR3 has 13 residues. Between the trimmed V and J ends, which lost 3 bases and 4 bases, there was a span of 12 bases. Germline assignment: CDR1 DFQATT and CDR2 SNEGSKA (reference sequence). The CDR3 here is CSASLGLPYGYTF. The CDR3 DNA reads as TGCAGTGCTAGCCTCGGACTGCCCTATGGCTACACCTTC.

This chain uses TRBV7-9 with TRBJ1-4; D is ambiguous. This CDR3 has 12 residues. V dropped 5 bases and J dropped 8 bases, with 9 bases sitting between them. Germline V gives CDR1 SEHNR, CDR2 FQNEAQ (reference sequence). The CDR3: CASSRTSEKLFF. For the CDR3, the DNA is TGTGCCAGCAGCCGCACCAGCGAAAAACTGTTTTTT.

V is TRBV5-1 and J is TRBJ1-2; no clear D gene. CDR1 and CDR2 (germline): SGHRS, YFSETQ. The CDR3 runs 14 residues. Trimming took 3 bases from V and 1 from J, leaving 10 bases between them. CDR3 sequence (DNA): TGCGCCAGCAGCTGGACTCGCGGTAACTATGGCTACACCTTC. This translates into CASSWTRGNYGYTF.

A word on this clonotype: With a much larger clone just one base away, this may be a read error. The chain has TRBV27 and TRBJ2-7; the D is unclear. The V and J ends lost 4 bases and 7 bases respectively, with 17 bases between them. The germline CDR1 and CDR2 sequences are MNHEY and SMNVEV (reference sequence). The CDR3 is made up of 14 amino acids. CDR3 coding DNA: TGTGCCAGCAGTTGGGGTGTATTCTACAATGAGCAGTACTTC. Translation: CASSWGVFYNEQYF.

This clonotype appeared many times. V is TRBV4-2 and J is TRBJ2-1; 8 positions match TRBD1. The germline CDR1 and CDR2 sequences are LGHNA and YNFKEQ. V shed 0 bases, J shed 8 bases, and the junction held 9 bases outside the gene matches. The CDR3 has 16 residues. As DNA, the CDR3 is TGTGCCAGCAGCCAAGAGGGGACAGGCCTCGGGGATGAGCAGTTCTTC. This codes for CASSQEGTGLGDEQFF.

The rearrangement links TRBV29-1 to TRBJ2-5; TRBD1 matches at 7 bases. Trimming removed 2 bases from V and 4 bases from J; junction bases left unmatched: 4. The CDR3 runs 13 residues. Germline loops: CDR1 SQVTM, CDR2 ANQGSEA. CDR3 nucleotide sequence: TGCAGCGTTGAAACAGGGGCCCGAGAGACCCAGTACTTC. This sequence encodes CSVETGARETQYF.